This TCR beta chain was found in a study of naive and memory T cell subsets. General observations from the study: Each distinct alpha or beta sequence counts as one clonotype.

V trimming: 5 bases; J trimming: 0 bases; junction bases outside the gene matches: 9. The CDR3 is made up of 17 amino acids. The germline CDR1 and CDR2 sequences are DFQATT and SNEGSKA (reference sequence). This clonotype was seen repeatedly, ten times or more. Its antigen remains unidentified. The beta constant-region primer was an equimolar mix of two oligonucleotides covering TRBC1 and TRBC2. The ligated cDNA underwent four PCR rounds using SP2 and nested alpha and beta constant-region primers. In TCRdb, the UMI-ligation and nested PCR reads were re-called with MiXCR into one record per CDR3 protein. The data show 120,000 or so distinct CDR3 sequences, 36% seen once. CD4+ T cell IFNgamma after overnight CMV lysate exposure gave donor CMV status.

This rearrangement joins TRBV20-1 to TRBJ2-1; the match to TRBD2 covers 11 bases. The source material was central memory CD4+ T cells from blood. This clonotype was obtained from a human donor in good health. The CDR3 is CSARGLAGRSSYNEQFF. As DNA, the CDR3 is TGCAGTGCTCGCGGACTAGCGGGCCGTAGCTCCTACAATGAGCAGTTCTTC.